This T cell receptor (beta chain) was documented in a study of cytomegalovirus exposure and HLA in healthy donors. The wider study: An earlier analysis found some 100 million unique TCR beta sequences from around 180 million T cells.

The CDR3 is 16 residues long. Germline CDR1 reads MDHEN; CDR2 reads SYDVKM. Trimming left V 1 base short and J 9 bases short, with 19 bases between. Findings and limits, study-wide: An analysis done earlier found most TCR beta V segments productive about 90% or about 30% of the time.

A multiplex PCR was run with 60 Vbeta primers and 13 Jbeta primers. Clones were read by immunoSEQ multiplex PCR, and TCRdb kept only the in-frame ones, dropping some. The sample holds over 70,000 clones, approximately 76% seen once. A note on this clone: Its antigen is unidentified.

Sequenced sample: PBMCs. The TCR sequence derives from a male donor in good health and CMV-seronegative. The gene calls are TRBV28 and TRBJ2-1; no clear D. This chain's CDR3 is CASSLSSGHLALEQFF. The CDR3 bases are TGTGCCAGCAGTTTATCCTCGGGTCACCTTGCGCTTGAGCAGTTCTTC.